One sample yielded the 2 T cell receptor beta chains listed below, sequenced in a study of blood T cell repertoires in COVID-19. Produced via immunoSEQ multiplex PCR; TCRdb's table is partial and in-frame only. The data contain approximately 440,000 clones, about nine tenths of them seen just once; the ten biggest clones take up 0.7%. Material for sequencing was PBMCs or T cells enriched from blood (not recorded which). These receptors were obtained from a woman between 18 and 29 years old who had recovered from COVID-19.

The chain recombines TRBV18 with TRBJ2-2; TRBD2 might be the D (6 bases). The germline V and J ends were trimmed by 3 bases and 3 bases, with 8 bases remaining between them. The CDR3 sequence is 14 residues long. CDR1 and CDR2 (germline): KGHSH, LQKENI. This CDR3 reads CASSPGGYTGELFF. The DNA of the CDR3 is TGTGCCAGCTCACCGGGGGGTTACACCGGGGAGCTGTTTTTT.

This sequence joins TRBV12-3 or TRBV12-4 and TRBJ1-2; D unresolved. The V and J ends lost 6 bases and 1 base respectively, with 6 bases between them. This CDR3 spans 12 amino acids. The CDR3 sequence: CASSLFNYGYTF. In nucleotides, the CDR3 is TGTGCCAGCAGCCTTTTTAACTATGGCTACACCTTC.